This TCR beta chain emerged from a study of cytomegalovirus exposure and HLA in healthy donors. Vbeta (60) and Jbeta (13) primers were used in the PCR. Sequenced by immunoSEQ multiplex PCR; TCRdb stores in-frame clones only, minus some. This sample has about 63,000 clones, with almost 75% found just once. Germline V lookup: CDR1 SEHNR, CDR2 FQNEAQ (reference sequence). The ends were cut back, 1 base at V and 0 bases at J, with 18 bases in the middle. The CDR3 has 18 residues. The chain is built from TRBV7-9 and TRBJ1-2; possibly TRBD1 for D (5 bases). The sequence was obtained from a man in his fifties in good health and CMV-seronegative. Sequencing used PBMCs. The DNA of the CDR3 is TGTGCCAGCAGCTTAGGGTCGGGACTTCGGAGGGCTAACTATGGCTACACCTTC. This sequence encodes CASSLGSGLRRANYGYTF.